What follows describes a single TCR beta chain. This clonotype has at least ten counts. Its antigen has not been determined. No base-level quality is on record; no much larger clone is a single base apart. Lymph node samples were obtained from the axillary draining lymph nodes of breast cancer patients. TCRdb names Illumina HiSeq 2000 as the instrument used. Multiplex PCR amplification was used to build the TCR beta chain libraries. The amplified TCR beta chain products were analyzed by high-throughput sequencing. TCRdb handled the public reads itself, with Q25 trimming in fastp and clone calling in MiXCR, and kept productive beta chains. Each CDR3 protein appears once, grouped with its most common genes and DNA. The sample table contains hundreds of thousands of distinct CDR3 sequences; only one count was recorded for about 30% of them. The ten largest clones represent about 1.4% of the sample. This record comes from a study of breast tumors, draining lymph nodes, adjacent tissues (TCRdb year 2016). Looking at the study overall: TCR beta repertoires were compared across tumor, adjacent nontumor tissue and axillary lymph nodes obtained from breast cancer patients. In human breast cancer, the study set out to evaluate how tumor, surrounding tissue and draining lymph node repertoires relate to one another and whether T cells may move between these sites. The study at large found these results: Rather than being directly demonstrated, the conclusion that tumor T cells originate in lymph nodes was presented as consistent with a hypothesis. In luminal-like breast cancer, tumor and nontumor tissue repertoires resembled each other significantly more than in basal-like breast cancer. Tumor T-cell repertoires showed less diversity than lymph node repertoires and more diversity than nontumor tissue repertoires, and tumor T-cell repertoires showed preferential V and J gene usage. The data were judged consistent with most tumor T cells deriving from the lymph node and then expanding within tumor tissue.

Taken from cysteine to phenylalanine, the CDR3 has 13 residues. The sequence is cut down to CDR3 DNA, 39 bases in frame from base 1. From a lookup of the germline V gene, CDR1 and CDR2 are MNHNS and SASEGT. V sheds 7 bases and J sheds 3 bases, leaving 12 bases between their ends. The sequence joins TRBV6-1 to TRBJ2-5; the D gene is perhaps TRBD1, from 5 matching bases. The sample consisted of axillary lymph node tissue. The clonotype originates from a female donor with breast cancer. Some clones in this sample may be carry-over from other donors' samples. The CDR3 protein is CASTSGLKETQYF. The nucleotide sequence is given as TGTGCCAGCACCTCAGGGCTTAAAGAGACCCAGTACTTC.